This passage covers 18 T cell receptor beta chains from one sample sequenced in a study of T cells in Graves' hyperthyroidism and ophthalmopathy (dated by TCRdb to about 2019). The library was obtained by multiplex PCR. TCRdb shows the sequencer as Illumina HiSeq 2000. The TCR beta CDR3 regions were amplified from RNA transcripts. The first round of RT-PCR for the TCR CDR3 was performed with the HTBI primer set and the Qiagen OneStep RT-PCR kit. Clones were called with MiXCR by TCRdb after fastp trimmed the public reads at Q25, and only in-frame beta chains were retained. Under each unique CDR3 protein, matching rows form one entry showing the most common genes and DNA. This sample has a few hundred thousand distinct CDR3 sequences in its table, and roughly 18% of those were observed once. The ten biggest clones cover around two fifths of the sample. The sample consisted of blood. The receptor source for this set is a man younger than 35 with Graves' ophthalmopathy.

This clonotype was picked up many times. V and J are TRBV12-3 or TRBV12-4 and TRBJ1-1; possible D gene TRBD1, 5 bases. This CDR3 has 15 amino acids. The V gene lost 1 base and the J gene lost 3 bases, with 12 bases spanning the gap. The CDR3 here is CASSLGWGGDTEAFF. The CDR3 DNA follows: TGTGCCAGCAGTTTAGGCTGGGGAGGGGACACTGAAGCTTTCTTT.

This clonotype was detected only once. The gene calls are TRBV9 and TRBJ1-5, with 10 bases fitting TRBD1. The CDR3 spans 17 residues. V lost 2 bases to trimming and J lost 3 bases; unmatched junction nucleotides: 8. Germline CDR1 and CDR2: SGDLS and YYNGEE. CDR3: CASSVDRGSYSNQPQHF. The DNA of the CDR3 is TGTGCCAGCAGCGTGGACAGGGGGTCCTACTCCAATCAGCCCCAGCATTTT.

This chain links TRBV14 with TRBJ1-6; no clear D gene. The CDR3 runs to 14 residues. Deletions cut 0 bases from V and 9 bases from J, with 9 bases between. The germline gives CDR1 SGHDN, CDR2 FVKESK. CDR3 sequence: CASSQEIPSSPLHF. CDR3 in DNA: TGTGCCAGCAGCCAAGAGATCCCCAGTTCACCCCTCCACTTT.

V gene TRBV12-3 or TRBV12-4 combines with J gene TRBJ2-3; no clear D. Trimming removed 7 bases from V and 2 bases from J, with 10 bases in between. The CDR3 contains 13 residues. In DNA, the CDR3 is TGTGCCAGCACCTCCGGGTCCACAGATACGCAGTATTTT. It specifies CASTSGSTDTQYF.

Ten or more counts support this clonotype. This sequence joins TRBV7-6 and TRBJ1-5; D is perhaps TRBD1 (5 bases). The CDR3 extends over 15 amino acids. Germline CDR1 is SGHVS and CDR2 is FNYEAQ. V lost 2 bases, J lost 5 bases, and 13 bases lay in between. In DNA, the CDR3 is TGTGCCAGCAGCTTAAGTGTCAGGGTCGATCAGCCCCAGCATTTT. It encodes CASSLSVRVDQPQHF.

This rearrangement joins TRBV24-1 to TRBJ1-2; D call uncertain. The CDR3 totals 12 residues. Trimming cost V 5 bases and J 2 bases, with 5 bases left between them. From germline, CDR1 is KGHDR and CDR2 SFDVKD. The CDR3, as DNA: TGTGCCACCAGTGCCCAAAACTATGGCTACACCTTC. It yields the protein CATSAQNYGYTF.

V usage is TRBV6-2 or TRBV6-3 and J usage is TRBJ2-7; 7 bases map to TRBD2. The germline CDR1 and CDR2 sequences are MNHEY and SVGEGT. CDR3 length: 16 amino acids. J was trimmed by 0 bases and V by 6 bases; bases with no gene match: 11. The CDR3 DNA sequence: TGTGCCAGCAGGAATGAGGCCCAGCGGGGCTCCTACGAGCAGTACTTC. Protein product: CASRNEAQRGSYEQYF.

This clonotype showed up just a few times. This chain joins TRBV29-1 and TRBJ1-5; D might be TRBD1 (6 bases). The CDR3 sequence is 13 residues long. Between the trimmed V and J ends, which lost 0 bases and 8 bases, there was a span of 11 bases. Per the germline V gene, CDR1 is SQVTM and CDR2 is ANQGSEA. The CDR3 sequence: CSVEEEGDEPQHF. The CDR3 bases are TGCAGCGTTGAAGAAGAGGGGGACGAGCCCCAGCATTTT.

This clonotype was picked up many times. This sequence joins TRBV4-1 and TRBJ2-3; 9 positions match TRBD2. This CDR3 spans 17 amino acids. Germline-derived CDR1 and CDR2 are MGHRA and YSYEKL. V shed 0 bases and J 5 bases; nucleotides not matched to a gene: 9. The CDR3 bases are TGCGCCAGCAGCCAAGATTCGGGCGGGGGGGCCTTAGATACGCAGTATTTT. This sequence encodes CASSQDSGGGALDTQYF.

The rearrangement joins TRBV18 to TRBJ2-7, with D perhaps matching TRBD2 (5 bases). The CDR3 sequence is 13 residues long. Germline loops: CDR1 KGHSH, CDR2 LQKENI. The V end was cut by 0 bases, the J end by 3 bases, with 6 bases between. The CDR3 protein is CASSPPSGYEQYF. CDR3 in DNA: TGTGCCAGCTCACCACCGAGCGGCTACGAGCAGTACTTC.

This clonotype was seen repeatedly, ten times or more. This rearrangement joins TRBV2 to TRBJ2-3; D is tentatively TRBD1 or TRBD2 (5 bases each). CDR1 and CDR2 from the germline V gene are SNHLY and FYNNEI. The CDR3 extends over 16 amino acids. Trimming removed 8 bases at V and 1 base at J, with 19 bases between. DNA for the CDR3: TGTGCCAGCTCCTCCCCCCGGGGCAGCCGCACAGATACGCAGTATTTT. This encodes CASSSPRGSRTDTQYF.

In its sample, this clonotype was seen a few times. The chain couples TRBV4-1 to TRBJ1-1; 10 bases match TRBD1. This CDR3 has 18 amino acids. V lost 3 bases to trimming and J lost 5 bases; unmatched junction nucleotides: 15. Germline CDR1 reads MGHRA; CDR2 reads YSYEKL. CDR3 nucleotides: TGCGCCAGCAGCCAGCGCTCCGGGACAGGGGCTCTTAGGACTGAAGCTTTCTTT. Its protein product is CASSQRSGTGALRTEAFF.

Many counts were recorded for this clonotype. The rearrangement links TRBV11-3 to TRBJ1-4, with TRBD1 as a possible D gene (5 bases). CDR1 and CDR2 (germline): SGHNT, YENEEA. The CDR3 contains 15 residues. The V gene lost 6 bases and the J gene lost 5 bases, with 16 bases spanning the gap. The CDR3 DNA sequence: TGTGCCAGCAGATTGAAAGACAGCTTCAATGAAAAACTGTTTTTT. Protein product: CASRLKDSFNEKLFF.

The sample holds a few counts of this clonotype. The chain links TRBV29-1 to TRBJ1-1, with D possibly TRBD1 on 5 matching bases. V lost 3 bases to trimming and J lost 0 bases, with 8 bases between them. This CDR3 is 13 amino acids long. CDR1 is SQVTM, CDR2 ANQGSEA, per germline. The chain's CDR3 is CSVDRGLNTEAFF. The CDR3 nucleotides read TGCAGCGTTGATCGGGGGTTGAACACTGAAGCTTTCTTT.

This clonotype was detected only a few times. This sequence joins TRBV19 and TRBJ2-3; D might be TRBD1 or TRBD2, each matching 5 bases. The CDR3 spans 15 residues. Trimming left V 2 bases short and J 5 bases short, with 14 bases between. The germline V gene encodes CDR1 LNHDA and CDR2 SQIVND (reference sequence). The CDR3 is CASSITGTWVDTQYF. The DNA for the CDR3 is TGTGCCAGTAGTATAACGGGGACCTGGGTAGATACGCAGTATTTT.

The chain employs TRBV9 and TRBJ2-5, with D hard to call. Germline V CDR1 and CDR2: SGDLS, YYNGEE. There are 13 residues in the CDR3. Trimming took 0 bases from V and 7 from J, leaving 10 bases between them. Here the CDR3 reads CASSVGGPGTQYF. The CDR3 DNA reads TGTGCCAGCAGCGTAGGAGGACCTGGGACCCAGTACTTC.

The DNA for the CDR3 is TGTGCCAGCAGTACACCCCCGGGACTTACCTACGAGCAGTACTTC. Protein sequence: CASSTPPGLTYEQYF. This chain links TRBV27 with TRBJ2-7; D is perhaps TRBD2 (6 bases). This CDR3 has 15 residues. V shed 5 bases and J shed 2 bases, with 16 bases lying between them. CDR1 and CDR2 from the germline V gene are MNHEY and SMNVEV (reference sequence).

The table lists this clonotype with many counts. The chain is built from TRBV5-1 and TRBJ2-3; 9 bases match TRBD2. The germline gives CDR1 SGHRS, CDR2 YFSETQ. Unmatched junction bases numbered 4, after V lost 0 bases and J lost 2 bases. This CDR3 has 16 amino acids. CDR3 bases: TGCGCCAGCAGCTTGGCGGCTAGCGGGGCCACAGATACGCAGTATTTT. Its translation: CASSLAASGATDTQYF.